The TCR beta chain described here comes from a study of T-cell memory formation after mild COVID-19. About the study: Clusters were largely donor specific. Study-level points and caveats: Some clones that responded were present in memory (sampled pre-infection), which suggests cross-reactive memory joined. Largely, contracting CD4+ clones fell within CM and EM, and contracting CD8+ clones within EMRA.

From 5'RACE with constant-segment primers came TCR alpha and TCR beta cDNA libraries that carried sample barcodes and UMIs. TCRdb reprocessed the 5' RACE reads with MiXCR, giving one entry per CDR3 protein. The repertoire holds 150,000 to 200,000 distinct CDR3 sequences, with about 21% as singletons. Turning to this clonotype: What it binds is not known.

The CDR3 spans 14 residues. Germline V lookup: CDR1 SGHVS, CDR2 FNYEAQ. The V and J ends lost 1 base and 6 bases respectively, with 13 bases between them. The specimen was PBMCs or a T cell subset sorted from them (not recorded which). The gene calls are TRBV7-6 and TRBJ2-7; possible D gene TRBD1, 5 bases. The source of this sequence is an adult woman who had mild COVID-19 (a few samples of this study predate the infection). Cell type and time point are not known. The CDR3, as DNA: TGTGCCAGCAGCTTAGAGGTGGGGCAAGGCGAGCAGTACTTC. This codes for CASSLEVGQGEQYF.